The subject of this entry is one TCR beta chain. Its matching antigen is unknown. The data derive from a study of CD8 T cells in ankylosing spondylitis. TCRdb ran MiXCR on the 5' RACE reads and lists one entry per CDR3 protein. The repertoire holds 300,000 to 350,000 distinct CDR3 sequences, around 20% seen once, with about 3.7% in the top ten. Study results and caveats: Earlier literature documents some of the motif variants in reactive arthritis synovial fluid and blood. Among TCR beta sequences, a motif of eight highly homologous variants appeared characteristic of ankylosing spondylitis blood.

CDR3 length: 14 residues. Germline lookup yields CDR1 SGHNT and CDR2 YYREEE (reference sequence). Trimming pared 0 bases from V and 4 bases from J, leaving 11 bases between. Sequenced material: blood, either unsorted or a sorted T cell fraction (not recorded which). The receptor was derived from a female donor with ankylosing spondylitis or in good health (not recorded which). The chain combines TRBV5-4 with TRBJ2-7; D ambiguous. The CDR3 DNA reads as TGTGCCAGCAGCTTGGTAAGCGTACCATACGAGCAGTACTTC. Its translation: CASSLVSVPYEQYF.